The clone carrying this TCR beta chain occurred a few times. The trim removed 6 bases at V and 7 bases at J, leaving 14 bases unmatched. The germline V gene has CDR1 SQVTM and CDR2 ANQGSEA. This CDR3 has 15 amino acids. The second PCR ran roughly 7 to 12 cycles with a sample-barcoded 5' primer and J-beta primers. From the 5' RACE reads, TCRdb called clonotypes with MiXCR, one entry per CDR3 protein. The profile shows 1 million or so distinct CDR3 sequences, about 25% of them singletons. The study drew donors from healthy Caucasian individuals in Russia aged about 6 to 90. The sample belongs to a study of blood T cells in healthy people across ages. The same sample was also studied in work on T cells of mothers and their children.

The sample taken for sequencing was blood. The chain uses TRBV29-1 and TRBJ2-1; 8 bases map to TRBD1. This receptor was taken from a girl between 2 and 10 years old in good health. CDR3 coding DNA: TGCAGCGTGGGACAGGTGGAAGCCGTATTTAATGAGCAGTTCTTC. It yields the protein CSVGQVEAVFNEQFF.